Presented here are 18 T cell receptor beta chains from one specimen sequenced in a study of blood T cell repertoires in COVID-19 (dated by TCRdb to 2020 to 2022). The library was made by the immunoSEQ multiplex PCR assay. In its TCRdb copy, this immuneACCESS table keeps in-frame sequences only and misses some clones. Where compared with another copy, unresolved V genes explain less than half of these, and the others have no known cause. The sample profile shows 250,000 to 300,000 clones; 88% of them were found once. The top ten clonotypes cover roughly 0.8% of the sample. What was sequenced was peripheral blood. These receptors were collected from a woman in her twenties or thirties with acute or convalescent COVID-19.

The chain has TRBV12-5 and TRBJ2-7, with 9 bases identical to TRBD1. Germline trimming cut 4 bases from V and 2 bases from J; bases unmatched to any gene: 9. CDR1 is LGHNT and CDR2 is FRNRAP in the germline V gene. This CDR3 region has 16 residues. CDR3 in amino acids: CASGWTTGGATYEQYF. CDR3 in DNA: TGTGCTAGTGGTTGGACAACAGGGGGCGCTACCTACGAGCAGTACTTC. The whole variable domain, remainder taken from reference TRBV12-5 and TRBJ2-7, is DARVTQTPRHKVTEMGQEVTMRCQPILGHNTVFWYRQTMMQGLELLAYFRNRAPLDDSGMPKDRFSAEMPDATLATLKIQPSEPRDSAVYFCASGWTTGGATYEQYFGPGTRLTVT.

The chain carries TRBV27 and TRBJ2-3; TRBD2 matches 9 bases. V gave up 5 bases and J gave up 0 bases; unmatched junction bases: 3. The length of the CDR3 is 15 residues. Germline CDR1 MNHEY, CDR2 SMNVEV (reference sequence). For the CDR3, the DNA is TGTGCCAGCAGTCGACTAGCGGTGAGCACAGATACGCAGTATTTT. It encodes CASSRLAVSTDTQYF.

This rearrangement joins TRBV5-1 to TRBJ1-6; tentatively, D is TRBD1 (5 bases). The CDR3 totals 13 residues. In germline, CDR1 is SGHRS, CDR2 YFSETQ. Trimming removed 2 bases at V and 7 bases at J, with 7 bases between. The CDR3 nucleotides read TGCGCCAGCAGCTTTCCAGGGAATTCACCCCTCCACTTT. Translation: CASSFPGNSPLHF.

J is TRBJ1-1 and V is TRBV12-3 or TRBV12-4; D call uncertain. Deletions cut 6 bases from V and 1 base from J, with 9 bases between. The CDR3 spans 13 residues. The CDR3 protein is CASRGRGNTEAFF. The CDR3 DNA follows: TGTGCCAGCAGAGGCAGAGGGAACACTGAAGCTTTCTTT.

The rearrangement joins TRBV25-1 to TRBJ2-3, with D uncertain. Germline CDR1 is MGHDK and CDR2 is SYGVNS. V was cut by 6 bases and J by 4 bases, with 14 bases left in between. There are 14 residues in the CDR3. The CDR3 loop is CASRDPRLADTQYF. The CDR3 nucleotides are TGTGCCAGCAGGGATCCCCGACTGGCAGATACGCAGTATTTT.

The sample holds a few counts of this clone. This chain joins TRBV9 and TRBJ1-2; 7 bases map to TRBD1. The CDR3 is 14 residues long. The V gene end was trimmed by 0 bases and the J gene end by 6 bases; junction bases not matched to a gene: 5. From germline, CDR1 is SGDLS and CDR2 YYNGEE. The CDR3 coding sequence is TGTGCCAGCAGCGTAGTGACAGGGACGCATGGCTACACCTTC. This gives the protein CASSVVTGTHGYTF.

This chain joins TRBV18 and TRBJ1-1; TRBD1 is a possible D gene (5 bases). V lost 4 bases and J 3 bases, leaving 15 bases between the germline ends. The CDR3 covers 15 residues. Looked up from germline, CDR1 is KGHSH and CDR2 is LQKENI. CDR3 nucleotide sequence: TGTGCCAGCTCACTAGGTACAGGCCGGTACACTGAAGCTTTCTTT. Encoded protein: CASSLGTGRYTEAFF. Complete variable domain (other parts from reference TRBV18 and TRBJ1-1): NAGVMQNPRHLVRRRGQEARLRCSPMKGHSHVYWYRQLPEEGLKFMVYLQKENIIDESGMPKERFSAEFPKEGPSILRIQQVVRGDSAAYFCASSLGTGRYTEAFFGQGTRLTVV.

The V and J genes are TRBV5-1 and TRBJ2-7, with D possibly TRBD2 on 6 matching bases. CDR3 size: 14 residues. Trimming left V 0 bases short and J 1 base short, with 8 bases between. Germline V gives CDR1 SGHRS, CDR2 YFSETQ. The CDR3 reads CASSLVTSSYEQYF. The CDR3 nucleotides are TGCGCCAGCAGCTTGGTGACTAGTTCCTACGAGCAGTACTTC.

This chain links TRBV2 with TRBJ1-1; D remains unclear. The CDR3 sequence is 12 residues long. The germline V and J ends were trimmed by 4 bases and 6 bases, with 9 bases remaining between them. Germline CDR1 is SNHLY and CDR2 is FYNNEI. The CDR3 coding sequence is TGTGCCAGCAGTGGCGCAAACGCTGAAGCTTTCTTT. It translates to CASSGANAEAFF.

The genes are TRBV5-1 and TRBJ2-7, with a weak D call TRBD1 (6 bases). CDR3 length: 14 residues. CDR1 is SGHRS, CDR2 YFSETQ, per germline. V was shortened by 4 bases and J by 1 base, with 12 bases between the two germline ends. Here the CDR3 reads CASSKTGTSYEQYF. The CDR3 DNA is TGCGCCAGCAGCAAAACCGGGACATCCTACGAGCAGTACTTC.

This clone was observed once. V is TRBV27 and J is TRBJ2-7, with D tentatively TRBD2 (6 bases). Trimming cost V 6 bases and J 1 base, with 10 bases left between them. Looked up from germline, CDR1 is MNHEY and CDR2 is SMNVEV (reference sequence). CDR3 size: 13 residues. The CDR3 region is CASRISGSYEQYF. CDR3 sequence (DNA): TGTGCCAGCAGGATTAGCGGATCCTACGAGCAGTACTTC.

J is TRBJ2-6 and V is TRBV10-3; D unresolved. This CDR3 is 17 amino acids long. Trimming stripped 1 base from V and 0 bases from J, with 10 bases between. Looked up from germline, CDR1 is ENHRY and CDR2 is SYGVKD. The CDR3 coding sequence is TGTGCCATCAGTGAGTTGGCAGCGTACTCTGGGGCCAACGTCCTGACTTTC. Translated: CAISELAAYSGANVLTF.

V is TRBV13 and J is TRBJ2-7; 11 positions match TRBD2. The CDR3 extends over 16 amino acids. V was clipped by 5 bases and J by 2 bases; unmatched bases: 8. Germline-derived CDR1 and CDR2 are PRHDT and FYEKMQ (reference sequence). The CDR3 nucleotides read TGTGCCAGCAGCGCTACCGGGACTAGCGGAGCCTACGAGCAGTACTTC. Encoded protein: CASSATGTSGAYEQYF.

CDR3 sequence reads: CASSLTSGRLSSGANVLTF. The CDR3 bases are TGTGCCAGCAGCTTAACTAGCGGGAGGTTGAGCTCTGGGGCCAACGTCCTGACTTTC. The genes are TRBV7-2 and TRBJ2-6, with TRBD2 matching over 12 bases. J was trimmed by 0 bases and V by 2 bases; bases with no gene match: 5. This CDR3 has 19 amino acids. CDR1 is SGHTA and CDR2 is FQGNSA in the germline V gene.

The chain joins TRBV30 to TRBJ2-5; 7 bases agree with TRBD2. Per the germline V gene, CDR1 is GTSNPN and CDR2 is SVGIG (reference sequence). The CDR3 consists of 15 residues. V was clipped by 0 bases and J by 3 bases; unmatched bases: 7. Here the CDR3 reads CAWSVVAGREETQYF. CDR3 nucleotide sequence: TGTGCCTGGAGTGTTGTGGCAGGGAGGGAAGAGACCCAGTACTTC.

This chain joins TRBV7-2 and TRBJ2-2, with 10 bases identical to TRBD2. CDR3 length equals 15 residues. Trimming cost V 8 bases and J 6 bases; bases outside gene matches: 9. Germline assignment: CDR1 SGHTA and CDR2 FQGNSA. The DNA of the CDR3 is TGTGCCAGCTCGGGAGCGGGAGGGCCGGCCGGGGAGCTGTTTTTT. It specifies CASSGAGGPAGELFF.

V usage is TRBV9 and J usage is TRBJ2-3; 7 nucleotides align to TRBD1. The CDR3 length is 16 residues. With V trimmed by 3 bases and J by 2 bases, 9 bases remained unmatched. Germline CDR1 and CDR2: SGDLS and YYNGEE. The CDR3 nucleotides are TGTGCCAGCAGCGAGGAAGGGGGCGATAACACAGATACGCAGTATTTT. This sequence encodes CASSEEGGDNTDTQYF. Full variable domain (missing parts from reference TRBV9 and TRBJ2-3): DSGVTQTPKHLITATGQRVTLRCSPRSGDLSVYWYQQSLDQGLQFLIQYYNGEERAKGNILERFSAQQFPDLHSELNLSSLELGDSALYFCASSEEGGDNTDTQYFGPGTRLTVL.

The chain has TRBV6-5 and TRBJ1-5; no clear D. The CDR3 consists of 15 residues. Per the germline V gene, CDR1 is MNHEY and CDR2 is SVGAGI. Trimming shortened V by 6 bases and J by 4 bases, and 16 bases separated the two germline ends. CDR3: CASSPLGAPNQPQHF. CDR3 bases: TGTGCCAGCAGCCCATTGGGAGCGCCGAATCAGCCCCAGCATTTT.